One and the same sample provided the 27 T cell receptor beta chains below, sequenced in a study of shared clonotypes between healthy human individuals. Sequencing used immunoSEQ multiplex PCR; TCRdb keeps in-frame clones, though not all of them. The sample contains about a million clones, about 80% of which appear only once. The sequencing input was memory CD4+ T cells from PBMCs. Subset described: CD45RA-negative fraction. These receptors were obtained from a man younger than 35 in good health. Some clones in this sample may be carry-over from other donors' samples.

This chain uses TRBV10-2 with TRBJ1-4; no clear D gene. The CDR3 runs to 14 residues. Trimming cost V 1 base and J 7 bases, with 10 bases left between them. CDR1 and CDR2 from the germline V gene are WSHSY and SAAADI. CDR3 residues: CASSEFGSGEKLFF. CDR3 sequence (DNA): TGCGCCAGCAGTGAGTTTGGGTCGGGTGAAAAACTGTTTTTT.

The chain carries TRBV14 and TRBJ1-2; no clear D. The V end lost 1 base, the J end lost 0 bases, and 6 bases lay between the germline ends. CDR1 and CDR2 from the germline V gene are SGHDN and FVKESK. CDR3 size: 14 residues. The CDR3 loop reads CASSQVNPNYGYTF. Written as DNA, the CDR3 is TGTGCCAGCAGCCAAGTTAACCCTAACTATGGCTACACCTTC. Full variable domain (outside the CDR3, taken from reference TRBV14 and TRBJ1-2): EAGVTQFPSHSVIEKGQTVTLRCDPISGHDNLYWYRRVMGKEIKFLLHFVKESKQDESGMPNNRFLAERTGGTYSTLKVQPAELEDSGVYFCASSQVNPNYGYTFGSGTRLTVV.

The chain links TRBV7-2 to TRBJ2-2; TRBD2 agrees at 10 bases. This CDR3 comprises 15 residues. In germline, CDR1 is SGHTA, CDR2 FQGNSA. V shed 3 bases and J 6 bases; nucleotides not matched to a gene: 4. The CDR3 is CASSFLAGVSGELFF. CDR3 sequence (DNA): TGTGCCAGCAGCTTTCTAGCGGGAGTGTCCGGGGAGCTGTTTTTT.

As to this clone: The same CDR3 also results from other DNA sequences found in this sample. The chain carries TRBV7-2 and TRBJ1-2; the match to TRBD1 covers 8 bases. CDR1 is SGHTA and CDR2 is FQGNSA in the germline V gene. Trimming cost V 3 bases and J 3 bases; bases outside gene matches: 3. CDR3 length: 14 amino acids. Written as DNA, the CDR3 is TGTGCCAGCAGCTTGGCAGGGGGCGACTATGGCTACACCTTC. This sequence encodes CASSLAGGDYGYTF. The variable domain in full, with the rest retrieved from reference TRBV7-2 and TRBJ1-2, is GAGVSQSPSNKVTEKGKDVELRCDPISGHTALYWYRQSLGQGLEFLIYFQGNSAPDKSGLPSDRFSAERTGGSVSTLTIQRTQQEDSAVYLCASSLAGGDYGYTFGSGTRLTVV.

This clone was picked up a small number of times. A clone one base away is much larger, so this may be a read error. Other nucleotide sequences from this sample produce the same CDR3. CDR3 DNA: TGTGCCAGCAGCTTGGCAGATACGCAGTATTTT. Translation: CASSLADTQYF. V gene TRBV5-6 combines with J gene TRBJ2-3; no definite D call. The V end lost 0 bases, the J end lost 4 bases, and 0 bases lay between the germline ends. CDR1 and CDR2 from the germline V gene are SGHDT and YYEEEE. The CDR3 has 11 amino acids.

Concerning this clone: The same CDR3 also results from other DNA sequences found in this sample. The chain recombines TRBV29-1 with TRBJ2-2; the D gene is possibly TRBD1 (5 bases). The CDR3 length is 14 residues. Trimming stripped 6 bases from V and 2 bases from J, with 13 bases between. CDR1 SQVTM and CDR2 ANQGSEA come from the germline V gene. The CDR3 loop is CSVLTGVNTGELFF. CDR3 sequence (DNA): TGCAGCGTCCTAACAGGTGTAAACACCGGGGAGCTGTTTTTT.

On this clone: A much larger clone differs from this one at a single base, so this may be a read error. The chain joins TRBV7-3 to TRBJ1-1; D may be TRBD1 (6 bases). The CDR3 is 14 amino acids. Germline CDR1 is SGHTA and CDR2 is FQGTGA. V lost 3 bases, J lost 0 bases, and 8 bases lay in between. The CDR3 protein is CASSFSGVNTEAFF. CDR3 coding DNA: TGTGCCAGCAGCTTTTCAGGGGTGAACACTGAAGCTTTCTTT.

The chain carries TRBV7-2 and TRBJ1-2; TRBD1 agrees at 9 bases. The germline CDR1 and CDR2 sequences are SGHTA and FQGNSA. This CDR3 has 13 amino acids. The V gene end was trimmed by 5 bases and the J gene end by 8 bases; junction bases not matched to a gene: 6. The CDR3 spells CASSVQGAGGYTF. Written as DNA, the CDR3 is TGTGCCAGCAGCGTACAGGGGGCAGGAGGCTACACCTTC.

The CDR3 loop reads CASSSQPESGANVLTF. For the CDR3, the DNA is TGCGCCAGCAGCTCCCAACCGGAGTCTGGGGCCAACGTCCTGACTTTC. The gene calls are TRBV5-1 and TRBJ2-6; D uncertain. Per the germline V gene, CDR1 is SGHRS and CDR2 is YFSETQ. The CDR3 consists of 16 residues. The V end was cut by 3 bases, the J end by 1 base, with 11 bases between.

Details on this clone: This sample includes further DNA sequences coding for the same CDR3. The genes are TRBV7-9 and TRBJ2-7, with a tentative D call TRBD1 (5 bases). From germline, CDR1 is SEHNR and CDR2 FQNEAQ (reference sequence). This CDR3 is 12 amino acids long. Trimming took 4 bases from V and 4 from J, leaving 8 bases between them. The CDR3 is CASSSTAYEQYF. For the CDR3, the DNA is TGTGCCAGCAGCTCGACAGCATACGAGCAGTACTTC.

This chain connects TRBV19 to TRBJ1-2; D is unresolved. The V and J ends lost 3 bases and 5 bases respectively, with 13 bases between them. Germline CDR1 LNHDA, CDR2 SQIVND (reference sequence). The CDR3 length is 14 residues. The CDR3 loop reads CASSIGPFVYGYTF. For the CDR3, the DNA is TGTGCCAGTAGTATCGGCCCTTTTGTATATGGCTACACCTTC.

This chain connects TRBV29-1 to TRBJ2-3; D is uncertain. Germline CDR1 SQVTM, CDR2 ANQGSEA. The CDR3 is 15 residues long. V lost 3 bases to trimming and J lost 7 bases, with 20 bases between them. The CDR3 sequence: CSVEGRTDERNTQYF. The CDR3 nucleotides read TGCAGCGTTGAGGGAAGGACCGATGAACGTAATACGCAGTATTTT.

The chain is built from TRBV5-1 and TRBJ1-1; 10 positions agree with TRBD1. The CDR3 loop spans 14 amino acids. V gave up 0 bases and J gave up 11 bases; unmatched junction bases: 7. Germline V gives CDR1 SGHRS, CDR2 YFSETQ. DNA of the CDR3: TGCGCCAGCAGCTTGGCGGGACAGGGGACGACGGCTTTCTTT. Amino acids: CASSLAGQGTTAFF.

The chain recombines TRBV30 with TRBJ2-2; 9 bases line up with TRBD2. From germline, CDR1 is GTSNPN and CDR2 SVGIG (reference sequence). The V segment lost 4 bases and the J segment 5 bases; nucleotides outside the gene matches: 8. This CDR3 has 15 amino acids. The CDR3 is CAWTRLADETGELFF. The CDR3 DNA sequence: TGTGCCTGGACAAGACTAGCGGACGAAACCGGGGAGCTGTTTTTT. The variable domain in full, completed from reference TRBV30 and TRBJ2-2, reads SQTIHQWPATLVQPVGSPLSLECTVEGTSNPNLYWYRQAAGRGLQLLFYSVGIGQISSEVPQNLSASRPQDRQFILSSKKLLLSDSGFYLCAWTRLADETGELFFGEGSRLTVL.

The chain uses TRBV28 and TRBJ1-4, with TRBD1 matching 11 bases. Trimming cost V 8 bases and J 7 bases; bases outside gene matches: 9. The CDR3 is made up of 15 amino acids. Looked up from germline, CDR1 is MDHEN and CDR2 is SYDVKM. The CDR3 DNA follows: TGTGCCAGCGGATTTGGGACAGGGGGGGGTGAAAAACTGTTTTTT. This translates into CASGFGTGGGEKLFF. Complete variable domain (other parts from reference TRBV28 and TRBJ1-4): DVKVTQSSRYLVKRTGEKVFLECVQDMDHENMFWYRQDPGLGLRLIYFSYDVKMKEKGDIPEGYSVSREKKERFSLILESASTNQTSMYLCASGFGTGGGEKLFFGSGTQLSVL.

This chain joins TRBV19 and TRBJ1-5; D gene ambiguous. The CDR3 contains 15 residues. Germline loops: CDR1 LNHDA, CDR2 SQIVND (reference sequence). V gave up 9 bases and J gave up 1 base, with 16 bases separating them. The CDR3 region is CASGGLWSSNQPQHF. The CDR3 nucleotides read TGTGCCAGCGGTGGCTTGTGGTCCAGCAATCAGCCCCAGCATTTT. Looking up the rest from reference TRBV19 and TRBJ1-5 gives the full variable domain: DGGITQSPKYLFRKEGQNVTLSCEQNLNHDAMYWYRQDPGQGLRLIYYSQIVNDFQKGDIAEGYSVSREKKESFPLTVTSAQKNPTAFYLCASGGLWSSNQPQHFGDGTRLSIL.

The J gene is TRBJ2-3, the V gene TRBV29-1; D gene ambiguous. Trimming took off 0 bases at V and 6 bases at J, with 13 bases between the two ends. Germline lookup yields CDR1 SQVTM and CDR2 ANQGSEA. The CDR3 contains 14 residues. CDR3 amino acids: CSVEDQANRDTQYF. The CDR3 bases are TGCAGCGTTGAAGATCAGGCAAACCGGGATACGCAGTATTTT.

The chain carries TRBV9 and TRBJ2-3; D may be TRBD2 (6 bases). CDR1 is SGDLS, CDR2 YYNGEE, per germline. V gave up 0 bases and J gave up 6 bases, with 14 bases separating them. The length of the CDR3 is 15 residues. Written as DNA, the CDR3 is TGTGCCAGCAGCGTAGCTCGAGGGCGGGACGATACGCAGTATTTT. It translates to CASSVARGRDDTQYF.

This chain joins TRBV7-9 and TRBJ2-4, with D possibly matching TRBD1 (6 bases). Germline CDR1 reads SEHNR; CDR2 reads FQNEAQ (reference sequence). Trimming took off 2 bases at V and 8 bases at J, with 7 bases between the two ends. There are 12 residues in the CDR3. For the CDR3, the DNA is TGTGCCAGCAGCTTATCAGGGGACATTCAGTACTTC. Translated: CASSLSGDIQYF.

The chain employs TRBV11-2 and TRBJ1-4, with unresolved D. Looked up from germline, CDR1 is SGHAT and CDR2 is FQNNGV. The V and J ends lost 5 bases and 0 bases respectively, with 13 bases between them. The CDR3 totals 16 residues. The CDR3 DNA reads as TGTGCCAGCAGCCCAACGATTGCGGCAACTAATGAAAAACTGTTTTTT. Amino acids: CASSPTIAATNEKLFF.

The chain links TRBV2 to TRBJ2-1, with TRBD2 as a possible D gene (5 bases). Germline CDR1 reads SNHLY; CDR2 reads FYNNEI. V shed 5 bases and J shed 0 bases, with 11 bases lying between them. The CDR3 is made up of 15 amino acids. The CDR3 coding sequence is TGTGCCAGCAGTACCACTAGAAGCTCCTACAATGAGCAGTTCTTC. Its protein is CASSTTRSSYNEQFF.

The V gene is TRBV29-1, the J gene TRBJ1-2; D remains ambiguous. The V gene's germline CDR1 is SQVTM and CDR2 ANQGSEA. V lost 1 base to trimming and J lost 5 bases, with 8 bases between them. The CDR3 runs to 12 residues. This chain's CDR3 is CSVEVVGYGYTF. The CDR3 DNA follows: TGCAGCGTTGAAGTTGTCGGGTATGGCTACACCTTC.

This chain links TRBV2 with TRBJ1-1; TRBD1 matches 7 bases. This CDR3 region has 14 residues. V trimming: 6 bases; J trimming: 5 bases; junction bases outside the gene matches: 9. Germline lookup yields CDR1 SNHLY and CDR2 FYNNEI. The CDR3 protein is CASSVTGSGTEAFF. CDR3 bases: TGTGCCAGCAGCGTGACAGGGAGTGGAACTGAAGCTTTCTTT.

The V call is TRBV5-4, the J call TRBJ2-5; D uncertain. Trimming stripped 5 bases from V and 2 bases from J, with 13 bases between. The CDR3 consists of 14 residues. CDR1 SGHNT and CDR2 YYREEE come from the germline V gene (reference sequence). CDR3 region: CASSSKSIQETQYF. Written as DNA, the CDR3 is TGTGCCAGCAGTTCAAAATCCATACAAGAGACCCAGTACTTC.

V usage is TRBV18 and J usage is TRBJ2-1, with D hard to call. The V gene lost 3 bases and the J gene lost 8 bases, with 8 bases spanning the gap. The CDR3 sequence is 12 residues long. Per germline, CDR1 KGHSH and CDR2 LQKENI. The CDR3 DNA reads as TGTGCCAGCTCACCGGCTTACGATGAGCAGTTCTTC. This codes for CASSPAYDEQFF.

This chain links TRBV7-6 with TRBJ2-6; 10 positions match TRBD1. Germline loops: CDR1 SGHVS, CDR2 FNYEAQ. This CDR3 has 19 amino acids. Losses at the gene ends were 2 bases for V and 2 bases for J; bases not matched to a gene: 9. CDR3 sequence: CASSLLPTGGRAGANVLTF. In DNA, the CDR3 is TGTGCCAGCAGCTTACTTCCGACAGGGGGCAGAGCTGGGGCCAACGTCCTGACTTTC.

The chain recombines TRBV5-6 with TRBJ2-7; D remains unclear. The CDR3 loop spans 14 amino acids. CDR1 SGHDT and CDR2 YYEEEE come from the germline V gene. Trimming cost V 8 bases and J 0 bases, with 15 bases left between them. CDR3 sequence reads: CASGTDRLSYEQYF. Written as DNA, the CDR3 is TGTGCCAGTGGCACGGACCGCCTCTCCTACGAGCAGTACTTC.